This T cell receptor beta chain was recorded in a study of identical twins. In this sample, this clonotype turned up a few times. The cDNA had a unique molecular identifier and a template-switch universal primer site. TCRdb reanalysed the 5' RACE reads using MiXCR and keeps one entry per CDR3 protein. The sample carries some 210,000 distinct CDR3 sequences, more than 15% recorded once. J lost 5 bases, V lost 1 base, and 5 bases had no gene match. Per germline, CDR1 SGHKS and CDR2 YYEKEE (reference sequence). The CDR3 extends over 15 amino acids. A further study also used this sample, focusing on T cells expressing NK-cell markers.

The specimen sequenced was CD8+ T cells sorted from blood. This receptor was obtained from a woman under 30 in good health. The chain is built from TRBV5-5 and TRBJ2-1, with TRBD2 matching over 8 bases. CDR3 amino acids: CASSLFGTRHNEQFF. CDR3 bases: TGTGCCAGCAGCTTGTTTGGGACTAGACACAATGAGCAGTTCTTC.